This TCR beta chain derives from a study of T cells in pancreatic ductal adenocarcinoma. In the case of this clone: Its matching antigen is unknown.

V trimming: 6 bases; J trimming: 7 bases; junction bases outside the gene matches: 6. CDR3 length equals 14 residues. Germline CDR1 and CDR2: LNHDA and SQIVND (reference sequence). The protocol was immunoSEQ multiplex PCR, while the TCRdb copy is restricted to in-frame clones and leaves out a portion. The sample lists 97,000 or so clones, roughly 95% occurring once. Whole-study findings and limits: Tumor samples had fewer productive templates and roughly 7.7-fold fewer unique clonotypes than blood. Tumor and blood clonality did not differ significantly, about 0.12 versus 0.079. The resected cohort was biased toward the minority with early-stage disease. Tumors hold more CD45RO+ effector T cells, which may bias toward lower diversity.

The selected patients with pancreatic ductal adenocarcinoma had surgery but no neoadjuvant therapy. The chain is built from TRBV19 and TRBJ1-4; 9 bases agree with TRBD1. This TCR was recovered from a human donor with pancreatic ductal adenocarcinoma. Sequences were obtained from PBMCs. The CDR3 DNA sequence: TGTGCCAGTAGCAACAGGGGGCTTATTGAAAAACTGTTTTTT. Amino acid sequence: CASSNRGLIEKLFF.